This T cell receptor beta chain emerged from a study of cytomegalovirus exposure and HLA in healthy donors. Whole-study findings and limits: TCR beta V- and J-gene trimming was later associated with a missense DCLRE1C variant.

PCR was performed using 60 Vbeta and 13 Jbeta primers. Clones were sequenced by immunoSEQ multiplex PCR, and TCRdb holds only the in-frame ones, with some missing. The table includes 110,000 to 150,000 clones, 55% to 85% detected once. V was clipped by 3 bases and J by 6 bases; unmatched bases: 6. Germline loops: CDR1 SNHLY, CDR2 FYNNEI. The CDR3 has 14 amino acids. Worth noting for this clone: What it recognizes is unknown.

The sample was PBMCs. The rearrangement uses TRBV2 and TRBJ2-3, with 7 bases matching TRBD2. This TCR came from a man aged 35 to 55 in good health and CMV-seronegative. The CDR3 bases are TGTGCCAGCAGTGAGTTAACGGGGGGTGATACGCAGTATTTT. The encoded protein is CASSELTGGDTQYF.